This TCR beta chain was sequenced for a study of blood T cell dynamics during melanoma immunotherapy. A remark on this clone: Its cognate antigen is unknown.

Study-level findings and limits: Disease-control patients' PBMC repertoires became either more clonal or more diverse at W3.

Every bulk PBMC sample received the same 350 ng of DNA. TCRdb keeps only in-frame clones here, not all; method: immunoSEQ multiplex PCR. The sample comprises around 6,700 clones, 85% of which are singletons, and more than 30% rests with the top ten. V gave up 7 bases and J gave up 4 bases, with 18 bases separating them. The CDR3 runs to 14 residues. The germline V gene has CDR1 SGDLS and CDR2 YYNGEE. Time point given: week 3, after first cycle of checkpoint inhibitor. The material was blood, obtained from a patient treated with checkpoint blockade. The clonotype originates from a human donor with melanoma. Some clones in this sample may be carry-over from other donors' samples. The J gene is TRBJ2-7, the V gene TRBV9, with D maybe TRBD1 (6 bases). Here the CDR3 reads CASGQTARPYEQYF. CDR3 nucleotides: TGTGCCAGCGGACAGACAGCAAGGCCGTACGAGCAGTACTTC.